This record concerns one T cell receptor beta chain sequence. What this receptor recognizes is not known. Base qualities are not at hand, and no much larger clone is one base apart. The data derive from a study of a mutant IDH1 vaccine in newly diagnosed glioma (dated by TCRdb to the early 2020s). With regard to the full study: Eight vaccinations were administered to patients in weeks 1, 3, 5, 7, 11, 15, 19 and 23, corresponding to visits V03 through V10. Vaccination started 4-6 weeks after radiotherapy alone, or was given together with temozolomide cycles in the groups whose treatment included chemotherapy. Of the 25 to 35 patients who were treated, about 60% were male and roughly 38% were female, and the mean age was roughly 40 years. Prior to enrollment, patients had been given standard therapy consisting of radiotherapy alone, temozolomide alone, or radiochemotherapy with temozolomide, with the combination given to most patients. Peripheral blood samples were drawn at six visits, namely V03 (baseline), V05, V07, V10, V12 and V13. For exploratory analyses, longitudinal TCRB deep sequencing was carried out in around 24 treated patients wherever samples were available.

Points the paper makes about the study in general: Pseudoprogression seemed to be unrelated to changes in the top peripheral T cell clonotypes found by TCRB sequencing. Vaccine-induced immune responses across multiple MHC alleles were detected in approximately 93% of patients. Selection of PBMC samples for TCRB deep sequencing was based on availability. It was noted by the authors that analyses of patient blood samples could not be reproduced owing to sample limitations.

The time point label, as the study defines it: week 5, during vaccination. Each vaccine dose, consisting of 300 ug of a 20-mer mutant IDH1 peptide in Montanide, was administered subcutaneously with topical imiquimod. The donors had newly diagnosed IDH1-mutant astrocytomas of WHO grade 3 or 4 that showed loss of nuclear ATRX. The samples were drawn from NOA16, a multicentre, single-arm, open-label phase I trial in Germany that tested a mutant IDH1 peptide vaccine in humans for the first time. Genomic DNA for TCRB sequencing was extracted from EDTA blood using the DNeasy Blood and Tissue Kit. Taken from cysteine to phenylalanine, the CDR3 has 16 residues. CDR3 DNA is the only sequence kept; it has 48 bases, read in frame from the first base. Trimming accounts for 3 bases at V and 0 bases at J, while the number of junction bases matched to no gene is 4. CDR1 LNHDA and CDR2 SQIVND are derived from the germline V gene (reference sequence).

The method behind the library was the immunoSEQ multiplex PCR assay. Rearranged TCR beta chain sequences were amplified with the hsTCRB Kit following the manufacturer's protocol. An Illumina MiSeq was used to sequence the TCRB libraries. Turning to the authors' computational methods: Demultiplexing, trimming and gene mapping were performed with the kit vendor's proprietary platform. TCRdb provides this immuneACCESS table in a form limited to in-frame rearrangements. Some clones are lacking; in checked studies, under half of them reflect an unresolved V gene, and why the rest are absent is not known. Clone size and the V and J calls come from that table; the DNA yielded D and trimming. This sample holds tens of thousands of clones; roughly 76% were observed only once. The biggest ten clones account for 9% to 14% of the sample.

Sequences were derived from PBMCs, sampled from a glioma patient whose treatment included an IDH1 peptide vaccine. This sequence uses TRBV19 and TRBJ2-2, with 7 bases matching TRBD2. This clonotype was sampled from a man aged 50 to 59 with glioma. The CDR3 region reads CASSIGGTTNTGELFF. In nucleotide form, the sequence is TGTGCCAGTAGTATCGGGGGGACCACGAACACCGGGGAGCTGTTTTTT.